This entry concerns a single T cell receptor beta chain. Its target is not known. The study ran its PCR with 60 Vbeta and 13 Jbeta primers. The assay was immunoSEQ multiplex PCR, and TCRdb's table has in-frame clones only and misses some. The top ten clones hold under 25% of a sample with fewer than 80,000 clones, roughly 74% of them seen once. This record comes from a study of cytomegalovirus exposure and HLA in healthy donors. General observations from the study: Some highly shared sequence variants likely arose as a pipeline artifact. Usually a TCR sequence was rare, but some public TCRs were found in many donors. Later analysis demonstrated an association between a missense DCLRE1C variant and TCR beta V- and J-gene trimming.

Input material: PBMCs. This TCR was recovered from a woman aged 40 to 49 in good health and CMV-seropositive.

The CDR3 DNA reads as TGTGCCAGCAGCTTAGGTGGGACAGGATTTACCGGGGAGCTGTTTTTT. Its protein product is CASSLGGTGFTGELFF. The chain joins TRBV11-3 to TRBJ2-2; 8 nucleotides match TRBD1. V lost 1 base, J lost 5 bases, and 6 bases stayed unmatched. The CDR3 extends over 16 amino acids. Germline loops: CDR1 SGHNT, CDR2 YENEEA.